The clone carrying this TCR beta chain was seen repeatedly, ten times or more. No antigen is known for it. TCR alpha and beta CDR3 regions were amplified from RNA using iRepertoire nested multiplex PCR. For one-step reverse transcription and amplification, 100-400 ng of tissue mRNA or PBMC total RNA was used. TCRdb used MiXCR to reprocess the multiplex PCR reads, holding one entry per CDR3 protein. The table records approximately 120,000 distinct CDR3 sequences, 20% to 25% of them present only once. The sample belongs to a study of glioma-infiltrating T cells. Overall study results and limits: Non-neoplastic patients had below-expected tissue-blood divergence, while all gliomas exceeded expectation. CDR3 overlap between tissue and blood was very small.

Specimen: glioma tissue, nonneoplastic brain tissue, or PBMCs (not recorded which). This TCR was sampled from a human donor with low-grade glioma or glioblastoma, undergoing nonglioma brain surgery, or in good health (not recorded which).

CDR3 coding DNA: TGTGCCAGCAGCTTAGCGGCGGTGCCAAACACTGAAGCTTTCTTT. It translates to CASSLAAVPNTEAFF. V usage is TRBV11-2 and J usage is TRBJ1-1; unclear D gene. This CDR3 spans 15 amino acids. CDR1 is SGHAT and CDR2 is FQNNGV in the germline V gene. Trimming pared 1 base from V and 2 bases from J, leaving 11 bases between.